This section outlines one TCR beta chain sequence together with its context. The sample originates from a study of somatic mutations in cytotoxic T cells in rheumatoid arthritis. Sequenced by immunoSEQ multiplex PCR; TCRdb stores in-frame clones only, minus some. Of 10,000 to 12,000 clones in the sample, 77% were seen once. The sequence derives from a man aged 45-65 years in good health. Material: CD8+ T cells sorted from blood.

In DNA form, the CDR3 reads TGTGCCAGCAGTTTTGGGACAGCGCGTGAAGCTTTCTTT. Translation: CASSFGTAREAFF. This chain links TRBV27 with TRBJ1-1; 7 nucleotides agree with TRBD1. CDR3 length: 13 residues. Germline CDR1 reads MNHEY; CDR2 reads SMNVEV (reference sequence). J lost 7 bases, V lost 3 bases, and 5 bases had no gene match.